This T cell receptor beta chain was obtained from a study of T-cell reconstitution after alpha-beta-depleted transplantation in children. The TCRbeta library incorporated unique molecular identifiers. TCRdb independently ran MiXCR on the PCR reads; one entry per CDR3 protein. The data hold 450,000 to 600,000 distinct CDR3 sequences, with around a third observed a single time. The table lists this clonotype with many counts. Germline V gene lookup returns CDR1 SGHTA and CDR2 FQGNSA. The length of the CDR3 is 15 residues. V was clipped by 6 bases and J by 0 bases, with 14 bases between them. This receptor was identified in a human donor who donated a stem cell graft to a child with aplastic anemia. Here the sequenced sample was PBMCs from the stem cell graft donor, taken from the stem cell graft. This chain connects TRBV7-2 to TRBJ1-2; D possibly corresponds to TRBD1 (5 bases). Here the CDR3 DNA reads TGTGCCAGCAGACCTGGGGGGATAGCTAACTATGGCTACACCTTC. As protein: CASRPGGIANYGYTF.